A selection of T cell receptor beta chains follows, all from one sample in a study of shared clonotypes between healthy human individuals. Profiled with immunoSEQ multiplex PCR; TCRdb holds only in-frame clones, not every one. There are 2 million to 2.5 million clones in the sample; 80% to 95% occur only once, and 0.36% lies in the top ten. The source material was naive CD4+ T cells from PBMCs. The receptor source for this set is a young man in good health. Some clones in this sample may be carry-over from other donors' samples. The CDR3 runs from the conserved cysteine through the conserved F or W. A D gene is named only where the DNA matches it firmly. Clone size appears in some rows only: once, few, many, or a class for an expanded clone.

d_call	clone_size	j_call	v_call	cdr3_aa	cdr3_nt
NA	NA	TRBJ2-7	TRBV5-6	CASSLVGGTYGQYF	TGTGCCAGCAGCTTGGTTGGGGGGACCTACGGGCAGTACTTC
NA	NA	TRBJ1-1	TRBV7-2	CASSRQAQNTEAFF	TGTGCCAGCAGCCGACAGGCCCAGAACACTGAAGCTTTCTTT
TRBD1	NA	TRBJ1-5	TRBV28	CASSFPGTGDQPQHF	TGTGCCAGCAGTTTCCCGGGGACAGGGGATCAGCCCCAGCATTTT
NA	NA	TRBJ1-5	TRBV4-1	CASSQGTSGGNQPQHF	TGCGCCAGCAGCCAAGGAACATCAGGGGGCAATCAGCCCCAGCATTTT
TRBD1	NA	TRBJ1-2	TRBV5-4	CASSWGQGDGYTF	TGTGCCAGCAGCTGGGGACAGGGGGATGGCTACACCTTC
NA	NA	TRBJ1-1	TRBV28	CASSSLDRYEGRNTEAFF	TGTGCCAGCAGTTCCCTGGACAGATATGAAGGGCGGAACACTGAAGCTTTCTTT
TRBD2	NA	TRBJ2-1	TRBV11-2	CASSRGLAGSGEQFF	TGTGCCAGCAGCCGCGGACTAGCGGGATCAGGGGAGCAGTTCTTC
NA	NA	TRBJ1-2	TRBV7-9	CASSPRTRGGPYGYTF	TGTGCCAGCAGCCCCCGCACTCGTGGGGGCCCCTATGGCTACACCTTC
TRBD2	NA	TRBJ2-7	TRBV29-1	CSVVATSASEQYF	TGCAGCGTTGTCGCGACTAGCGCCTCCGAGCAGTACTTC
TRBD2	NA	TRBJ2-1	TRBV6-6	CASSPTSGRRNEQFF	TGTGCCAGCAGTCCGACTAGCGGGAGACGCAATGAGCAGTTCTTC
NA	NA	TRBJ2-2	TRBV28	CASSLRAGRTGELFF	TGTGCCAGCAGTTTACGCGCCGGAAGGACCGGGGAGCTGTTTTTT
NA	NA	TRBJ2-7	TRBV28	CASSSPGQASGVLYEQYF	TGTGCCAGCAGTAGTCCGGGACAGGCTAGCGGAGTCCTCTACGAGCAGTACTTC
NA	NA	TRBJ1-2	TRBV6-4	CASSDEVGVGGYTF	TGTGCCAGCAGTGACGAAGTTGGGGTAGGCGGCTACACCTTC
NA	NA	TRBJ1-1	TRBV2	CASNPGASGTEAFF	TGTGCCAGCAACCCCGGGGCGTCTGGCACTGAAGCTTTCTTT
NA	NA	TRBJ2-1	TRBV28	CASSWGSYEQFF	TGTGCCAGCAGTTGGGGTAGCTATGAGCAGTTCTTC
NA	NA	TRBJ1-1	TRBV18	CASSPKTLGDTEAFF	TGTGCCAGCTCACCGAAGACACTGGGGGACACTGAAGCTTTCTTT
TRBD1	NA	TRBJ1-1	TRBV7-2	CASSLRQGGTEAFF	TGTGCCAGCAGCTTGAGACAGGGGGGCACTGAAGCTTTCTTT
TRBD1	NA	TRBJ2-7	TRBV11-1	CASSSRQGAWGEQYF	TGTGCCAGCAGCTCGAGACAGGGGGCGTGGGGCGAGCAGTACTTC
TRBD2	NA	TRBJ2-5	TRBV7-3	CASSSGLAGFQETQYF	TGTGCCAGCAGCTCAGGACTAGCGGGTTTCCAAGAGACCCAGTACTTC
NA	NA	TRBJ2-2	TRBV21-1	CASSKSRTGELFF	TGTGCCAGCAGCAAAAGTCGAACCGGGGAGCTGTTTTTT
NA	NA	TRBJ2-2	TRBV18	CASSPTGNTGELFF	TGTGCCAGCTCACCCACAGGGAACACCGGGGAGCTGTTTTTT
NA	NA	TRBJ2-7	TRBV19	CASSMWRAHEQYF	TGTGCCAGTAGTATGTGGCGGGCCCACGAGCAGTACTTC
NA	once	TRBJ2-7	TRBV15	CATSTPTGRFGGVYEQYF	TGTGCCACCAGCACCCCGACAGGGAGGTTTGGTGGCGTCTACGAGCAGTACTTC
NA	NA	TRBJ2-6	TRBV6-5	CASSYTGAGGVLTF	TGTGCCAGCAGTTACACCGGTGCCGGAGGGGTCCTGACTTTC
NA	NA	TRBJ2-1	TRBV5-1	CASSLDYEQFF	TGCGCCAGCAGCTTGGACTATGAGCAGTTCTTC
NA	NA	TRBJ2-3	TRBV5-1	CASSLDGAAPGDTQYF	TGCGCCAGCAGCTTGGATGGGGCAGCGCCCGGGGATACGCAGTATTTT
TRBD2	NA	TRBJ2-1	TRBV27	CASSSYLNSGGTYNEQFF	TGTGCCAGCAGTTCCTACTTAAACTCGGGAGGGACCTACAATGAGCAGTTCTTC
TRBD2	once	TRBJ2-1	TRBV29-1	CSFERGGNNEQFF	TGCAGCTTCGAGCGGGGAGGAAACAATGAGCAGTTCTTC
NA	NA	TRBJ2-7	TRBV10-3	CAISESGYEQYF	TGTGCCATCAGTGAGTCCGGCTACGAGCAGTACTTC
TRBD2	NA	TRBJ2-5	TRBV28	CASSLAGGPGETQYF	TGTGCCAGCAGTTTAGCGGGAGGGCCTGGAGAGACCCAGTACTTC
NA	few	TRBJ2-7	TRBV2	CASSGYEQYF	TGTGCCAGCAGTGGCTACGAGCAGTACTTC
TRBD1	NA	TRBJ1-2	TRBV7-9	CASSPGQGEGYTF	TGTGCCAGCAGCCCGGGACAGGGAGAAGGCTACACCTTC
NA	few	TRBJ1-1	TRBV9	CASSVEGYTGTEAFF	TGTGCCAGCAGCGTAGAAGGATACACAGGGACTGAAGCTTTCTTT
NA	NA	TRBJ1-1	TRBV5-1	CASSPGETEAFF	TGCGCCAGCAGCCCCGGCGAGACTGAAGCTTTCTTT
TRBD2	few	TRBJ2-3	TRBV11-2	CASSLTSGTDTQYF	TGTGCCAGCAGCTTAACTAGCGGCACAGATACGCAGTATTTT
NA	NA	TRBJ1-1	TRBV7-3	CASSLLPVSLGQNTEAFF	TGTGCCAGCAGCTTATTACCCGTTTCCCTGGGTCAGAACACTGAAGCTTTCTTT
NA	NA	TRBJ2-7	TRBV28	CASSSPGVPARWDF	TGTGCCAGCAGTTCCCCAGGGGTCCCGGCACGGTGGGATTTC
TRBD2	NA	TRBJ2-5	TRBV6-5	CASTLSGGRRETQYF	TGTGCCAGCACCTTAAGCGGGGGGCGCCGAGAGACCCAGTACTTC
NA	NA	TRBJ1-1	TRBV19	CASSMIARNTEAFF	TGTGCCAGTAGTATGATAGCCAGGAACACTGAAGCTTTCTTT
TRBD2	NA	TRBJ2-7	TRBV14	CASSQGWGGYEQYF	TGTGCCAGCAGCCAAGGCTGGGGGGGATACGAGCAGTACTTC
NA	NA	TRBJ2-7	TRBV6-6	CASSQPGGAGVWGQYF	TGTGCCAGCAGCCAACCAGGGGGAGCGGGAGTATGGGGGCAGTACTTC
NA	NA	TRBJ1-4	TRBV28	CASSSPGKGNEKLFF	TGTGCCAGCAGTTCCCCCGGGAAGGGTAATGAAAAACTGTTTTTT
NA	NA	TRBJ1-1	TRBV28	CASSYEGTEAFF	TGTGCCAGCAGTTATGAGGGCACTGAAGCTTTCTTT
TRBD1	NA	TRBJ2-3	TRBV29-1	CSVSPDTGGWFRTDTQYF	TGCAGCGTCTCACCCGATACAGGGGGCTGGTTTCGCACAGATACGCAGTATTTT
TRBD2	NA	TRBJ2-3	TRBV2	CASSRTSGTDTQYF	TGTGCCAGCAGTCGGACTAGCGGGACAGATACGCAGTATTTT
NA	NA	TRBJ2-1	TRBV15	CATSRDGGRENEQFF	TGTGCCACCAGCAGAGATGGGGGCAGGGAAAATGAGCAGTTCTTC
NA	NA	TRBJ1-1	TRBV30	CAWKHRTLMNTEAFF	TGTGCCTGGAAGCACCGAACACTCATGAACACTGAAGCTTTCTTT
NA	NA	TRBJ2-7	TRBV7-2	CASSPKTGSYEQYF	TGTGCCAGCAGCCCAAAGACAGGATCCTACGAGCAGTACTTC
NA	NA	TRBJ2-5	TRBV19	CASSIGGAGLETQYF	TGTGCCAGTAGTATAGGTGGGGCGGGGCTGGAGACCCAGTACTTC
NA	NA	TRBJ2-3	TRBV6-4	CASSDSRLQARDTQYF	TGTGCCAGCAGTGACTCCAGACTCCAGGCAAGGGATACGCAGTATTTT
NA	NA	TRBJ2-1	TRBV25-1	CASSEGAIDEQFF	TGTGCCAGCAGTGAGGGGGCTATCGATGAGCAGTTCTTC
TRBD1	NA	TRBJ1-4	TRBV5-1	CASSFDRGRGEKLFF	TGCGCCAGCAGCTTTGACAGGGGGCGTGGAGAAAAACTGTTTTTT
TRBD1	once	TRBJ1-3	TRBV28	CASSFWAGGRDTIYF	TGTGCCAGCAGTTTCTGGGCAGGGGGTAGAGACACCATATATTTT
NA	NA	TRBJ2-7	TRBV10-3	CAISITGEGSYEQYF	TGTGCCATCAGCATCACGGGAGAGGGCTCCTACGAGCAGTACTTC